The T cell receptor (beta chain) described here comes from a study of shared clonotypes between healthy human individuals. Across the study: A couple of female and a few male donors aged 18 to 49 were enrolled. Overall study results and limits: Richness estimates generally favored naive over memory subsets.

About this clone itself: Antigen specificity is unknown. This CDR3 is also generated by other DNA sequences in the sample.

Clones were sequenced by immunoSEQ multiplex PCR, and TCRdb holds only the in-frame ones, with some missing. The sample gives 2 million to 2.5 million clones, around 92% of which show up once; 0.37% is in the top ten. Germline V CDR1 and CDR2: MDHEN, SYDVKM. Trimming cost V 2 bases and J 2 bases; bases outside gene matches: 4. The CDR3 is 15 amino acids. The CD4+ fraction was divided into a CD45RA+ naive subset and a CD45RA-negative memory subset. The chain couples TRBV28 to TRBJ2-7, with 9 bases matching TRBD1. This clonotype was sampled from a man aged 18 to 30 in good health. Some clones in this sample may be carry-over from other donors' samples. Input material: naive CD4+ T cells from PBMCs. Subset here: CD45RA+ positively selected. The CDR3 nucleotides are TGTGCCAGCAGTTTACCGGGACAGGGTCCCTACGAGCAGTACTTC. It translates to CASSLPGQGPYEQYF.